This record covers a single TCR beta chain. Its antigen is not identified. This entry is derived from a study of T-cell memory formation after mild COVID-19. 5'RACE primed at constant segments yielded TCR alpha and TCR beta cDNA libraries bearing sample barcodes and UMIs. TCRdb used MiXCR to reprocess the 5' RACE reads, holding one entry per CDR3 protein. This table has about 540,000 distinct CDR3 sequences, 20% appearing once. Findings and caveats of the study: Later expanders leaned CD4+, whereas day 15 to 85 contracting clones were balanced CD4/CD8. The study found contracting CD4+ clones mainly in CM and EM and contracting CD8+ clones in EMRA.

The CDR3 extends over 14 amino acids. V lost 5 bases and J 4 bases, leaving 14 bases between the germline ends. Looked up from germline, CDR1 is SGHRS and CDR2 is YFSETQ. What was sequenced was PBMCs or a T cell subset sorted from them (not recorded which). The chain combines TRBV5-1 with TRBJ2-3; possibly TRBD2 for D (5 bases). The sequence was collected from an adult woman who had mild COVID-19 (a few samples of this study predate the infection). Cell type and time point are not known. CDR3 protein: CASRLEARADTQYF. In DNA form, the CDR3 reads TGCGCCAGCAGGCTGGAGGCTAGGGCAGATACGCAGTATTTT. Full variable domain (missing parts from reference TRBV5-1 and TRBJ2-3): KAGVTQTPRYLIKTRGQQVTLSCSPISGHRSVSWYQQTPGQGLQFLFEYFSETQRNKGNFPGRFSGRQFSNSRSEMNVSTLELGDSALYLCASRLEARADTQYFGPGTRLTVL.